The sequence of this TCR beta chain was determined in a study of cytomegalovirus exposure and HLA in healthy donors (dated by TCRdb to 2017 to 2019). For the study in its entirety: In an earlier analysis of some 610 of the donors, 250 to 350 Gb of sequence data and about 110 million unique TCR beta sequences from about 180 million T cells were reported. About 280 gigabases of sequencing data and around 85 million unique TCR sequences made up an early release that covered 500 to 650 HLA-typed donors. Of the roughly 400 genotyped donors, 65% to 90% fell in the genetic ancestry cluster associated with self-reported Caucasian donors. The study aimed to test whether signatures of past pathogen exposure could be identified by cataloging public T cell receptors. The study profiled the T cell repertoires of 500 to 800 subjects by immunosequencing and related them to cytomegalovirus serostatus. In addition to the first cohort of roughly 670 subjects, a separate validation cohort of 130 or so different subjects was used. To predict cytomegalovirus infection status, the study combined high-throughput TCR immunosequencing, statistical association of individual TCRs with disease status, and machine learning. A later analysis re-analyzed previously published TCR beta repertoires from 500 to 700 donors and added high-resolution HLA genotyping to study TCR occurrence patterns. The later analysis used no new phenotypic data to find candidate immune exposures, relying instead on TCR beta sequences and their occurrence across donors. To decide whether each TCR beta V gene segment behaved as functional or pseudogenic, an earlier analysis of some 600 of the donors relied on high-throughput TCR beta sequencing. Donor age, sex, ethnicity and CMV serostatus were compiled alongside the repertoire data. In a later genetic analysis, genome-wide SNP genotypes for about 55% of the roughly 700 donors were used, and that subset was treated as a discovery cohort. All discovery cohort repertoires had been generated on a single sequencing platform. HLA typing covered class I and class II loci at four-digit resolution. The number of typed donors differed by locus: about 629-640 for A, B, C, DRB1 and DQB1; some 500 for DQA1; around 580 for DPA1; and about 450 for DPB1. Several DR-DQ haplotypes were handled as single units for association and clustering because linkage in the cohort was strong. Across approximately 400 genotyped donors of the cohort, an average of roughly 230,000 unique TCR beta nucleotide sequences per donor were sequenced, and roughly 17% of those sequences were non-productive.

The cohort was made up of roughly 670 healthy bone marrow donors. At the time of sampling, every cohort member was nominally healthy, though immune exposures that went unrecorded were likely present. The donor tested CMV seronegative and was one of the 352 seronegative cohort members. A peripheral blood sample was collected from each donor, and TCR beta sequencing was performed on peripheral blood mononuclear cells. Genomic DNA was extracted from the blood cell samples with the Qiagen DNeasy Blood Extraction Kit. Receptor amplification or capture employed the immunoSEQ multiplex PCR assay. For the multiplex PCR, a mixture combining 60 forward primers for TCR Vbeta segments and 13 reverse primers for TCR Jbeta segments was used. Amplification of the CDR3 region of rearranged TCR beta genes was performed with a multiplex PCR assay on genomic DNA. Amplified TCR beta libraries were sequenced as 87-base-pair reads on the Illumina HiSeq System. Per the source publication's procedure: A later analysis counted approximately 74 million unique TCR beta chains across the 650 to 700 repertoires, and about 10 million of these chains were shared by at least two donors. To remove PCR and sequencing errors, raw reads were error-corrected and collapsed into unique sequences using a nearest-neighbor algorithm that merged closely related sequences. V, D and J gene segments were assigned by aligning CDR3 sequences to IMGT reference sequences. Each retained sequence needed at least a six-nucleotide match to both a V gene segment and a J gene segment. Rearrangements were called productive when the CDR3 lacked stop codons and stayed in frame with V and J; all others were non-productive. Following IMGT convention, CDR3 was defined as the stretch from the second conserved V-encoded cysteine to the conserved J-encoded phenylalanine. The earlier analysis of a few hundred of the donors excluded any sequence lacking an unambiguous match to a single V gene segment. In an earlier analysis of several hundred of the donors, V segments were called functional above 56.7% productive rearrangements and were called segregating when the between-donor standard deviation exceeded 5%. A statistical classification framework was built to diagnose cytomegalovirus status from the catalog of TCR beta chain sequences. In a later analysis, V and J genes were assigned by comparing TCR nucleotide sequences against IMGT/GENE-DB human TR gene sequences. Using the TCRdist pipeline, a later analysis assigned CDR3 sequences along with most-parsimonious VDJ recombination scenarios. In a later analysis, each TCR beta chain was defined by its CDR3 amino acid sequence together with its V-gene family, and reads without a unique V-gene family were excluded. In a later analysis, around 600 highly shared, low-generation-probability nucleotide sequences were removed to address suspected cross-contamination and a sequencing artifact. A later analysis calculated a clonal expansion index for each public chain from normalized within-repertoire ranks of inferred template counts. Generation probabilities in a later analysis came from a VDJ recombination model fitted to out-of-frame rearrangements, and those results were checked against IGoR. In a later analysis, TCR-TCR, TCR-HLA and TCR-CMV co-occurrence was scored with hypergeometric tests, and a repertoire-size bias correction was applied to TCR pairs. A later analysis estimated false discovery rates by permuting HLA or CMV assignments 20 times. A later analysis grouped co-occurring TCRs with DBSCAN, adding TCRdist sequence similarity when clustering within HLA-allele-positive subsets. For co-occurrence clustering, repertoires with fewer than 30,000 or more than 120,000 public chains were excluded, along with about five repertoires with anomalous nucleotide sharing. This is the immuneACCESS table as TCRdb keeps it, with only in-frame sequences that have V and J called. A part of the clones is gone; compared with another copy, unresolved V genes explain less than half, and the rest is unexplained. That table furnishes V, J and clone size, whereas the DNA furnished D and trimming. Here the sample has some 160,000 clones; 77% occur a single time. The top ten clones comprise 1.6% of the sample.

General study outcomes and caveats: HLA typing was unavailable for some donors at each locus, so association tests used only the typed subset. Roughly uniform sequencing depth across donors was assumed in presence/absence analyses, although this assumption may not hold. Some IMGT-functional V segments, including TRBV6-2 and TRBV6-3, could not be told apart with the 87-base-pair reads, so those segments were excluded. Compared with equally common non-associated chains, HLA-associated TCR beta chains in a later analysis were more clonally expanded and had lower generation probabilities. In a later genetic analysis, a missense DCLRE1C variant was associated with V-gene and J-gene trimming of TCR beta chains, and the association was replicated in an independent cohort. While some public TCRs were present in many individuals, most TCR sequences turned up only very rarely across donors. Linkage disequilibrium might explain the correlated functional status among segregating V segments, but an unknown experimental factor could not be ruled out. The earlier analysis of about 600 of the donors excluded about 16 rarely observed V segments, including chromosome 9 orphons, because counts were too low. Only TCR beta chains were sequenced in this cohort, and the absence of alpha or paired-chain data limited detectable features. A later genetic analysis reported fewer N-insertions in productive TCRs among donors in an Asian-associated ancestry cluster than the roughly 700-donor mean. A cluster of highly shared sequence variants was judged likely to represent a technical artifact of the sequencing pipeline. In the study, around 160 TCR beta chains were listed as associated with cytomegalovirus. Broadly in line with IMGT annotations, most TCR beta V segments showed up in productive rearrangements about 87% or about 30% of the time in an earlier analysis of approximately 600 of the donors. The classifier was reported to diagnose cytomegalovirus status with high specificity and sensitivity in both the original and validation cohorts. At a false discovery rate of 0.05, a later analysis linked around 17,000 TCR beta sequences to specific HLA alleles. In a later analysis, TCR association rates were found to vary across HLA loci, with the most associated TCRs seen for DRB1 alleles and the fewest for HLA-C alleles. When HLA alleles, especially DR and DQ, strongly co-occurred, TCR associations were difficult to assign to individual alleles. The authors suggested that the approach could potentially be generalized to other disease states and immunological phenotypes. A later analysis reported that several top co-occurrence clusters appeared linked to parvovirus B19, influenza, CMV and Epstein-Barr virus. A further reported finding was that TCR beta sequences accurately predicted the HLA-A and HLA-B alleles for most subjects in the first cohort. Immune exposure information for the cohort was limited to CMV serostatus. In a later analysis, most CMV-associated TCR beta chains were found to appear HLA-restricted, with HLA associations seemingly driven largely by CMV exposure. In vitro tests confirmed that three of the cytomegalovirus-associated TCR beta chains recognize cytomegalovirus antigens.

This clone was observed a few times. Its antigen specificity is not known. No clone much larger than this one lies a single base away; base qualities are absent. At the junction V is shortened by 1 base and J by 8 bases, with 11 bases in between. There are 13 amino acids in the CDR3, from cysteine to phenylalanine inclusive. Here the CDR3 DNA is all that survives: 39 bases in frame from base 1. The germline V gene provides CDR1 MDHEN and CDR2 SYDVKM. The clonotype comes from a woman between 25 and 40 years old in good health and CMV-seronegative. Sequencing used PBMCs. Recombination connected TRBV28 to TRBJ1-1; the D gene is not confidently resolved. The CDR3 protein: CASSLYAQSEAFF. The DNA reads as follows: TGTGCCAGCAGTTTATATGCACAGTCGGAAGCTTTCTTT.